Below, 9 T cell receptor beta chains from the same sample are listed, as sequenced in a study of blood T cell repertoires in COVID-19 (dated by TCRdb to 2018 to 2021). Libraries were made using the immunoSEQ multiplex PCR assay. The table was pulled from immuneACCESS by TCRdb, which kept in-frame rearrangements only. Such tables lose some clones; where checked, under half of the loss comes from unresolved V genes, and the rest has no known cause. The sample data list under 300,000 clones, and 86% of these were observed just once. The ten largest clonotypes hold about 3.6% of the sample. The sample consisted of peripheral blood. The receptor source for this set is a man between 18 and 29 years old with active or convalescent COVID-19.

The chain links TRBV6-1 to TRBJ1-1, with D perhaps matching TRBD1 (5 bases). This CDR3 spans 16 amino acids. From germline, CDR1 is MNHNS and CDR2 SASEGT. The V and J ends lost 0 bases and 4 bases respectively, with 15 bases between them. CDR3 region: CASSEAVGGIGTEAFF. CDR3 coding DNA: TGTGCCAGCAGTGAAGCGGTGGGGGGGATCGGCACTGAAGCTTTCTTT.

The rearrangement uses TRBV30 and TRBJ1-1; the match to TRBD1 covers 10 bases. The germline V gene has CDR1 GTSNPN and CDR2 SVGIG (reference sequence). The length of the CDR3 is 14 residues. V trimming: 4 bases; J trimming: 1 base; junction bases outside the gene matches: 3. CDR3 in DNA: TGTGCCTGGACGACAGGGGGCGAGAACACTGAAGCTTTCTTT. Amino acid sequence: CAWTTGGENTEAFF. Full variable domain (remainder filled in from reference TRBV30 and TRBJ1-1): SQTIHQWPATLVQPVGSPLSLECTVEGTSNPNLYWYRQAAGRGLQLLFYSVGIGQISSEVPQNLSASRPQDRQFILSSKKLLLSDSGFYLCAWTTGGENTEAFFGQGTRLTVV.

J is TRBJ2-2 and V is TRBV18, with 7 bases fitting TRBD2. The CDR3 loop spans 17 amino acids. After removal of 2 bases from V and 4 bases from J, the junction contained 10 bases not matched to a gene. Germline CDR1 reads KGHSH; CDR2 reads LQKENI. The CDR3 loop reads CASSPNSAGESTGELFF. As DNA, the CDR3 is TGTGCCAGCTCACCAAATTCGGCGGGAGAGAGCACCGGGGAGCTGTTTTTT. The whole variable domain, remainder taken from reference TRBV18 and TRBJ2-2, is NAGVMQNPRHLVRRRGQEARLRCSPMKGHSHVYWYRQLPEEGLKFMVYLQKENIIDESGMPKERFSAEFPKEGPSILRIQQVVRGDSAAYFCASSPNSAGESTGELFFGEGSRLTVL.

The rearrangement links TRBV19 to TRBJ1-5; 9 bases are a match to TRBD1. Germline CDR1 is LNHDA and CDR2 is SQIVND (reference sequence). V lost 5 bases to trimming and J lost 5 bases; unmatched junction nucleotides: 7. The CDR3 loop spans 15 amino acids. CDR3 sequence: CASSSGQGPHQPQHF. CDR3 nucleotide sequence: TGTGCCAGTAGTTCCGGACAGGGGCCGCATCAGCCCCAGCATTTT.

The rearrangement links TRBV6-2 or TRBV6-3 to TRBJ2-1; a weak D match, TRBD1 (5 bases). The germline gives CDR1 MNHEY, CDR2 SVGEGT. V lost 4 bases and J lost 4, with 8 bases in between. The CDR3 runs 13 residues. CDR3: CASSFTGYNEQFF. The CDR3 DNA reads TGTGCCAGCAGTTTTACAGGATACAATGAGCAGTTCTTC.

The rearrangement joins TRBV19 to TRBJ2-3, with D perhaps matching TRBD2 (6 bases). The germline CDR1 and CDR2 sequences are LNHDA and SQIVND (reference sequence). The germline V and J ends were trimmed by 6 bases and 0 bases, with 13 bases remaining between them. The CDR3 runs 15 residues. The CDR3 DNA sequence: TGTGCCAGTAGAAAAGGGACTTCTAGCACAGATACGCAGTATTTT. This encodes CASRKGTSSTDTQYF.

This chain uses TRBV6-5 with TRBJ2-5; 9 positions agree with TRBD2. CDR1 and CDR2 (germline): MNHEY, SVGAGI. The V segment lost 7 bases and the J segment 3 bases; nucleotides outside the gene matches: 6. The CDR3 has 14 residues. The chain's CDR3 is CASNRLAVEETQYF. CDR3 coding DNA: TGTGCCAGCAACCGACTAGCGGTCGAAGAGACCCAGTACTTC.

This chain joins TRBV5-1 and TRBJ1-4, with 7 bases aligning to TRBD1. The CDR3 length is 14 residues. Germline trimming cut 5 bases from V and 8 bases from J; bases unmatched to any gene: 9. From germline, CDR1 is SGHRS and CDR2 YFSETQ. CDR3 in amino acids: CASRDPGQTEKLFF. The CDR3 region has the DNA TGCGCCAGCAGAGACCCGGGACAGACAGAAAAACTGTTTTTT.

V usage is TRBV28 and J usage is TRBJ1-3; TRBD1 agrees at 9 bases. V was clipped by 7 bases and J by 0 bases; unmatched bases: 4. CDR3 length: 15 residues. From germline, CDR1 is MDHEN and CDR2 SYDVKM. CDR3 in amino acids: CASKQGALSGNTIYF. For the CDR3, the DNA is TGTGCCAGCAAACAGGGGGCCCTCTCTGGAAACACCATATATTTT.